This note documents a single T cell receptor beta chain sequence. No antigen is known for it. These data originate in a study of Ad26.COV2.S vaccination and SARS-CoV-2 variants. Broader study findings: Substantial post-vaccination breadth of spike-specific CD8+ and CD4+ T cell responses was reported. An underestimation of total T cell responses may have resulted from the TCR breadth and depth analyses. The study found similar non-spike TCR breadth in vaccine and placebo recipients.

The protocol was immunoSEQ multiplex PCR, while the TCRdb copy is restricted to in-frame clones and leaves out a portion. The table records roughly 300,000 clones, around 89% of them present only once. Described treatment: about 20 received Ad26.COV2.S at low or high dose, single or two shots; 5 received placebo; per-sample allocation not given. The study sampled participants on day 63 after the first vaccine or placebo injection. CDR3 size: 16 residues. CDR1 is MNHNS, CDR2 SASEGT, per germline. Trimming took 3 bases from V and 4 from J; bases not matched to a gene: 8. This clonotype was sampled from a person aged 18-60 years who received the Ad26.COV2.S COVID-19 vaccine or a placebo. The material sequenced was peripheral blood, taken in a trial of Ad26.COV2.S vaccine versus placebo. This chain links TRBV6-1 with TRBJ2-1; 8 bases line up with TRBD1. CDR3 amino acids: CASSEPDREIYNEQFF. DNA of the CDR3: TGTGCCAGCAGTGAGCCGGACAGGGAGATATACAATGAGCAGTTCTTC.